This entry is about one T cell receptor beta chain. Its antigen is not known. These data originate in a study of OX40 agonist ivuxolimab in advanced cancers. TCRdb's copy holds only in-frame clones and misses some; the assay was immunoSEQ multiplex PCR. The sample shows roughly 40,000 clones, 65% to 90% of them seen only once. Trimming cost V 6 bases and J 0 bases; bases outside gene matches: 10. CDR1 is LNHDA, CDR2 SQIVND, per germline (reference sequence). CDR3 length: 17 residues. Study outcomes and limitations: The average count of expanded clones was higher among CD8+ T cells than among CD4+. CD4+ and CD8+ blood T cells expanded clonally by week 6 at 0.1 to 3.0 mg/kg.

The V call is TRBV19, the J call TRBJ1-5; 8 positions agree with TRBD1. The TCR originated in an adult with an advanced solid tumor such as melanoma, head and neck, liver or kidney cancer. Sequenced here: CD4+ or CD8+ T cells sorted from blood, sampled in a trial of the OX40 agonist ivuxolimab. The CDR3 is CASSAGTGRPSNQPQHF. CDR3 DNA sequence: TGTGCCAGTAGCGCCGGGACAGGACGTCCTAGCAATCAGCCCCAGCATTTT.